The 8 T cell receptor beta chains below come from one sample, sequenced in a study of naive and memory T cell subsets (dated by TCRdb to 2015 to 2018). Receptors were amplified or captured by UMI-ligation and nested PCR. The instrument given in TCRdb is Illumina MiSeq. The beta constant-region primer consisted of an equimolar mixture of two oligonucleotides that together covered TRBC1 and TRBC2. The ligated cDNA went through four rounds of PCR with nested alpha and beta constant-region primers together with the SP2 primer. The public reads were reprocessed in TCRdb via fastp at Q25 and MiXCR, keeping in-frame beta chains. Rows with one shared CDR3 protein collapse into an entry with the most common genes and DNA. The sample table records about 120,000 distinct CDR3 sequences; 36% of these occur just once. The ten biggest clones cover approximately 0.88% of the sample. Specimen: central memory CD4+ T cells from blood. The cell subset or site label here, explained by the study, means: central memory, CD45RA- CD27+. The source is a human donor in good health.

The rearrangement links TRBV11-2 to TRBJ2-7; tentative D call: TRBD1 (5 bases). Trimming took 5 bases from V and 2 from J, leaving 16 bases between them. This CDR3 is 15 amino acids long. CDR1 and CDR2 from the germline V gene are SGHAT and FQNNGV. CDR3 protein: CASSQEGAGTYEQYF. In DNA form, the CDR3 reads TGTGCCAGCAGCCAAGAAGGAGCAGGGACCTACGAGCAGTACTTC. Drawing the rest from reference TRBV11-2 and TRBJ2-7, the complete variable domain is EAGVAQSPRYKIIEKRQSVAFWCNPISGHATLYWYQQILGQGPKLLIQFQNNGVVDDSQLPKDRFSAERLKGVDSTLKIQPAKLEDSAVYLCASSQEGAGTYEQYFGPGTRLTVT.

This clonotype was found many times. The chain has TRBV28 and TRBJ2-5; D is ambiguous. The CDR3 totals 14 residues. V lost 3 bases and J 2 bases, leaving 10 bases between the germline ends. Germline V lookup: CDR1 MDHEN, CDR2 SYDVKM. CDR3 nucleotides: TGTGCCAGCAGTTTTCTGGGTCGGCAAGAGACCCAGTACTTC. The encoded protein is CASSFLGRQETQYF.

Notes on this clonotype: A much larger clone differs from this one at a single base, so this may be a read error. V gene TRBV5-1 combines with J gene TRBJ2-6; TRBD1 agrees at 8 bases. CDR1 and CDR2 from the germline V gene are SGHRS and YFSETQ. Trimming took 3 bases from V and 0 from J; bases not matched to a gene: 2. The CDR3 spans 16 residues. The CDR3 sequence: CASSWTGNSGANVLTF. CDR3 DNA sequence: TGCGCCAGCAGCTGGACAGGGAACTCTGGGGCCAACGTCCTGACTTTC.

The chain is built from TRBV7-6 and TRBJ2-1; 9 bases match TRBD1. Germline loops: CDR1 SGHVS, CDR2 FNYEAQ. After removal of 4 bases from V and 12 bases from J, the junction contained 13 bases not matched to a gene. The CDR3 spans 15 residues. CDR3 region: CASSSGGQGTGVQFF. Here the CDR3 DNA reads TGTGCCAGCAGCTCAGGGGGACAGGGTACGGGAGTGCAGTTCTTC.

This chain links TRBV18 with TRBJ2-3; 10 nucleotides line up with TRBD1. Germline assignment: CDR1 KGHSH and CDR2 LQKENI. The CDR3 has 16 residues. V gave up 3 bases and J gave up 3 bases; unmatched junction bases: 6. The CDR3 sequence: CASSPPGTGVTDTQYF. For the CDR3, the DNA is TGTGCCAGCTCACCCCCCGGGACAGGGGTAACAGATACGCAGTATTTT. Full variable domain (outside the CDR3, taken from reference TRBV18 and TRBJ2-3): NAGVMQNPRHLVRRRGQEARLRCSPMKGHSHVYWYRQLPEEGLKFMVYLQKENIIDESGMPKERFSAEFPKEGPSILRIQQVVRGDSAAYFCASSPPGTGVTDTQYFGPGTRLTVL.

The table lists this clonotype with a count of one. Just one base apart from a much larger clone, this may be a read error. The chain combines TRBV19 with TRBJ2-2; 12 bases are a match to TRBD1. CDR1 LNHDA and CDR2 SQIVND come from the germline V gene (reference sequence). The CDR3 totals 16 residues. V was clipped by 5 bases and J by 4 bases; unmatched bases: 5. In DNA form, the CDR3 reads TGTGCCAGTAGTCTGGGACAGGGGGCAGGCACCGGGGAGCTGTTTTTT. It yields the protein CASSLGQGAGTGELFF.

The chain couples TRBV5-1 to TRBJ1-1, with 7 positions matching TRBD1. There are 13 residues in the CDR3. CDR1 and CDR2 (germline): SGHRS, YFSETQ. Trimming at V came to 2 bases and at J to 9 bases, leaving 7 bases not matched to a gene. The CDR3 coding sequence is TGCGCCAGCAGCTTTTCGGGACAGTCTAAAGCTTTCTTT. Its protein is CASSFSGQSKAFF.

This clonotype was seen a handful of times. V and J are TRBV10-3 and TRBJ2-5; D remains unclear. Trimming cost V 3 bases and J 0 bases, with 14 bases left between them. Per germline, CDR1 ENHRY and CDR2 SYGVKD. The CDR3 covers 16 residues. The CDR3 region has the DNA TGTGCCATCAGTGAAGGGAAGCGAGCGTACCAAGAGACCCAGTACTTC. It is translated as CAISEGKRAYQETQYF.